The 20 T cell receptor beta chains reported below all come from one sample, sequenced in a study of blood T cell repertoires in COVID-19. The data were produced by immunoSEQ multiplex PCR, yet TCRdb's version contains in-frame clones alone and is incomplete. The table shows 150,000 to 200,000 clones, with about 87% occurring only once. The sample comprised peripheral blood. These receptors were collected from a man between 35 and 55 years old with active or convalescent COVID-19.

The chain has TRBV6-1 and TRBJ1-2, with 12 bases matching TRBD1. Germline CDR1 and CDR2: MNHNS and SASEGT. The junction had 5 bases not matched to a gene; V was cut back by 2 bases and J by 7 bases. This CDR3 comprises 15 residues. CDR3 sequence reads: CASSEWGQGARGYTF. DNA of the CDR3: TGTGCCAGCAGTGAATGGGGACAGGGGGCGCGTGGCTACACCTTC.

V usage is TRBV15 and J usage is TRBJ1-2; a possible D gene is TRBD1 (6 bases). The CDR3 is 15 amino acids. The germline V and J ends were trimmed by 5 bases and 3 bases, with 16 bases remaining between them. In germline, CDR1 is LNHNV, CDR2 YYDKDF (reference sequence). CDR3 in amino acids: CATSVGGLSDYGYTF. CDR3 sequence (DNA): TGTGCCACCAGCGTGGGGGGGCTTTCGGACTATGGCTACACCTTC.

The CDR3: CASSTGRGSEKLFF. In DNA form, the CDR3 reads TGTGCCAGCAGTACGGGCAGGGGGTCTGAAAAACTGTTTTTT. The rearrangement links TRBV2 to TRBJ1-4, with 7 bases lining up with TRBD1. V lost 5 bases, J lost 7 bases, and 7 bases stayed unmatched. Looked up from germline, CDR1 is SNHLY and CDR2 is FYNNEI. The CDR3 has 14 residues.

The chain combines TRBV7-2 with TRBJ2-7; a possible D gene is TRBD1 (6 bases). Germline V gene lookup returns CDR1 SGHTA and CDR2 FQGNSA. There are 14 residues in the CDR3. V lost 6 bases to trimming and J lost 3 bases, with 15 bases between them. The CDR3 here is CASRTGTTDYEQYF. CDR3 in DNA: TGTGCCAGCAGAACCGGGACAACCGACTACGAGCAGTACTTC.

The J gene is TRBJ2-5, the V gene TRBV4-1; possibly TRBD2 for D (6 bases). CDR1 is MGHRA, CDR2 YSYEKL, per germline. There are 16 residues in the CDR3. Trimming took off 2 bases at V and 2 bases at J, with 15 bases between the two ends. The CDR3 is CASSQRWGELQETQYF. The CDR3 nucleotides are TGCGCCAGCAGCCAACGATGGGGGGAACTACAAGAGACCCAGTACTTC.

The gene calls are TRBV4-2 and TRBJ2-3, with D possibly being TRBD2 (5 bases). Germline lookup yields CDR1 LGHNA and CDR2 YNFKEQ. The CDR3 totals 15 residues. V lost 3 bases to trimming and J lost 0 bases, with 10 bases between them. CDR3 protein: CASSQASGSTDTQYF. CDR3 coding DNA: TGTGCCAGCAGCCAGGCCAGCGGAAGCACAGATACGCAGTATTTT.

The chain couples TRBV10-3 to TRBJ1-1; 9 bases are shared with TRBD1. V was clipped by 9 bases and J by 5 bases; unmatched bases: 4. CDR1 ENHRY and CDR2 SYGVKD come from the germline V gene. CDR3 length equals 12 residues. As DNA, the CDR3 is TGTGCCATAGGACAGGGGCGGACTGAAGCTTTCTTT. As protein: CAIGQGRTEAFF.

CDR3 sequence: CASSRSGTNYGYTF. CDR3 bases: TGTGCCAGCAGCCGATCCGGGACAAACTATGGCTACACCTTC. The V call is TRBV11-2, the J call TRBJ1-2; a possible D gene is TRBD1 (6 bases). Trimming removed 5 bases at V and 2 bases at J, with 12 bases between. The germline V gene encodes CDR1 SGHAT and CDR2 FQNNGV. This CDR3 spans 14 amino acids.

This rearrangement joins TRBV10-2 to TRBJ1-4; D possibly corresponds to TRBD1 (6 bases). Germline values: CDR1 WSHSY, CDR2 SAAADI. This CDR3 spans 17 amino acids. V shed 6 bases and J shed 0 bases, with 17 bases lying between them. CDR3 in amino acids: CASSLRGRQATNEKLFF. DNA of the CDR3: TGCGCCAGCAGCCTCAGGGGAAGGCAGGCAACTAATGAAAAACTGTTTTTT.

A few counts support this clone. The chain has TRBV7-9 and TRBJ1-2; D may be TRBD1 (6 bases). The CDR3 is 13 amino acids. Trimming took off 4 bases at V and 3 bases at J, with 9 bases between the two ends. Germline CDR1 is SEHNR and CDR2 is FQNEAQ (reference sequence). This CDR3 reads CASSSTGHYGYTF. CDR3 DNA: TGTGCCAGCAGCTCCACAGGGCACTATGGCTACACCTTC.

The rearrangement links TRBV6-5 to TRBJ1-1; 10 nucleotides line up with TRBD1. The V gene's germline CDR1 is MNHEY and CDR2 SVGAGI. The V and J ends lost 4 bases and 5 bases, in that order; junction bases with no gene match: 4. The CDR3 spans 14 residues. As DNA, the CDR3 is TGTGCCAGCAGTTGGGGGACAGGGGAGACTGAAGCTTTCTTT. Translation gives CASSWGTGETEAFF.

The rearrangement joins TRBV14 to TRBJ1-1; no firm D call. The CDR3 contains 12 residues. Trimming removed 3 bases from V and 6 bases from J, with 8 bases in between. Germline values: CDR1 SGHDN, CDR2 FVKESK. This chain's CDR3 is CASSHSGAEAFF. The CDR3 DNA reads TGTGCCAGCAGCCACAGTGGAGCTGAAGCTTTCTTT.

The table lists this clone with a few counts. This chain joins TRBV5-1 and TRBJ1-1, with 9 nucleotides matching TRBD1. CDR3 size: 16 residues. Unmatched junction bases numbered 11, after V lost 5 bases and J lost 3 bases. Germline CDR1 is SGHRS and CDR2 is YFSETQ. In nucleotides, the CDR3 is TGCGCCAGCAGTACAGGGGGCCTTATCGGCGACACTGAAGCTTTCTTT. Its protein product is CASSTGGLIGDTEAFF.

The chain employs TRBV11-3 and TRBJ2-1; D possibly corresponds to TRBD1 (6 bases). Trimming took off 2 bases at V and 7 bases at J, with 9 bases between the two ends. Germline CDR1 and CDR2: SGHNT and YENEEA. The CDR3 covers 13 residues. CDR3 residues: CASSLRGGNEQFF. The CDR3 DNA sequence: TGTGCCAGCAGCTTAAGAGGGGGTAATGAGCAGTTCTTC.

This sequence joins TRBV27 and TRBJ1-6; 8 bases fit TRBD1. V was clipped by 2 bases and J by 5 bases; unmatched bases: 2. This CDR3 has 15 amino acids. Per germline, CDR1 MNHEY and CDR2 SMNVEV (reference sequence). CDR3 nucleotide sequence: TGTGCCAGCAGTTTAGGACAGGGACATAATTCACCCCTCCACTTT. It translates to CASSLGQGHNSPLHF.

CDR3 in amino acids: CASSQDRQGVLAKNIQYF. The DNA for the CDR3 is TGCGCCAGCAGCCAAGATCGTCAAGGGGTCTTAGCCAAAAACATTCAGTACTTC. The gene calls are TRBV4-3 and TRBJ2-4; D might be TRBD1 (5 bases). V lost 0 bases and J lost 0, with 15 bases in between. Germline CDR1 reads LGHNA; CDR2 reads YSLEER. The CDR3 extends over 18 amino acids.

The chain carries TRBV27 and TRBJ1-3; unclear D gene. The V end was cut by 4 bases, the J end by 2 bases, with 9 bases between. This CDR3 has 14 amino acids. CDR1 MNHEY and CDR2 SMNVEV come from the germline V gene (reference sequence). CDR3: CASSSGRAGNTIYF. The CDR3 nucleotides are TGTGCCAGCAGTTCGGGGAGGGCTGGAAACACCATATATTTT.

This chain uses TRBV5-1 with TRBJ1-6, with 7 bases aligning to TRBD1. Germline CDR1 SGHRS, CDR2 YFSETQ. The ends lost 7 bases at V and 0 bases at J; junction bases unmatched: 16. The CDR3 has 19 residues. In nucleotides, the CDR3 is TGCGCCAGCCTCTCTACAGGGGTCCCTCTTTTCTCCTATAATTCACCCCTCCACTTT. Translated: CASLSTGVPLFSYNSPLHF.

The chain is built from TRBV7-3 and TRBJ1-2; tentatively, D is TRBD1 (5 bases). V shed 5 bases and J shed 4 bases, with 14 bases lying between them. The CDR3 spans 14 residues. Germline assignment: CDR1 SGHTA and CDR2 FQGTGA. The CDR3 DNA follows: TGTGCCAGCAGCCCTGGCTTAGGGGTCTATGGCTACACCTTC. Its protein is CASSPGLGVYGYTF.

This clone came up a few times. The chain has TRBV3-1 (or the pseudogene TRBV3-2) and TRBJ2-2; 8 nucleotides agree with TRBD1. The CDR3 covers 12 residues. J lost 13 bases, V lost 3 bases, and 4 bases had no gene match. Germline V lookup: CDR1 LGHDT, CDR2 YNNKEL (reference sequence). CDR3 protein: CASSHSGGLLFF. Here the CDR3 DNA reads TGTGCCAGCAGCCATTCAGGGGGCTTGCTGTTTTTT.